Below are 27 T cell receptor beta chains sequenced from a single sample in a study of shared clonotypes between healthy human individuals. Assay: immunoSEQ multiplex PCR; the TCRdb copy retains only in-frame clones and omits some. The sample has roughly 1,500,000 clones, around 98% seen once; the top ten hold roughly 0.4%. The sequenced sample was naive CD4+ T cells sorted from blood. Regarding subset: CD45RA+ positively selected. The source is a man aged 30 to 39 in good health.

The rearrangement links TRBV6-6 to TRBJ2-7; D is uncertain. Germline loops: CDR1 MNHNY, CDR2 SVGAGI (reference sequence). This CDR3 has 14 amino acids. The germline V and J ends were trimmed by 6 bases and 0 bases, with 12 bases remaining between them. The DNA for the CDR3 is TGTGCCAGCAGATTGGACGGCCACTCCTACGAGCAGTACTTC. Residues: CASRLDGHSYEQYF.

This clone was recorded only once. The genes are TRBV11-2 and TRBJ1-2, with TRBD1 identical over 7 bases. V trimming: 6 bases; J trimming: 10 bases; junction bases outside the gene matches: 11. The CDR3 spans 13 residues. Per germline, CDR1 SGHAT and CDR2 FQNNGV. For the CDR3, the DNA is TGTGCCAGCAGTAGTGGGACAGTGTCTGTCTACACCTTC. It encodes CASSSGTVSVYTF.

J is TRBJ1-4 and V is TRBV5-4, with TRBD1 as a possible D gene (6 bases). With 3 bases removed from V and 3 bases from J, the gap between germline ends came to 12 bases. The germline V gene encodes CDR1 SGHNT and CDR2 YYREEE (reference sequence). This CDR3 has 15 residues. The CDR3 nucleotides read TGTGCCAGCAGCTCCCCGGGGGCGGCTAATGAAAAACTGTTTTTT. Translating gives CASSSPGAANEKLFF. Variable domain in full (rest from reference TRBV5-4 and TRBJ1-4): ETGVTQSPTHLIKTRGQQVTLRCSSQSGHNTVSWYQQALGQGPQFIFQYYREEENGRGNFPPRFSGLQFPNYSSELNVNALELDDSALYLCASSSPGAANEKLFFGSGTQLSVL.

The J gene is TRBJ1-3, the V gene TRBV5-5; tentatively, D is TRBD1 (6 bases). V was clipped by 3 bases and J by 1 base, with 11 bases between them. The CDR3 is 15 amino acids. CDR1 is SGHKS and CDR2 is YYEKEE in the germline V gene (reference sequence). The CDR3 DNA follows: TGTGCCAGCAGCTCGTCAGGGGATTCTGGAAACACCATATATTTT. Its translation is CASSSSGDSGNTIYF.

The chain links TRBV5-4 to TRBJ2-5; possibly TRBD1 for D (5 bases). Trimming left V 2 bases short and J 4 bases short, with 9 bases between. This CDR3 contains 13 residues. CDR1 is SGHNT, CDR2 YYREEE, per germline (reference sequence). The CDR3 is CASSFGASETQYF. CDR3 nucleotide sequence: TGTGCCAGCAGCTTTGGGGCATCAGAGACCCAGTACTTC.

Turning to this clone: Different DNA sequences within this sample yield the same CDR3. The V gene is TRBV7-3, the J gene TRBJ2-1, with 13 bases fitting TRBD2. Unmatched junction bases numbered 5, after V lost 5 bases and J lost 7 bases. The CDR3 consists of 15 residues. CDR1 and CDR2 from the germline V gene are SGHTA and FQGTGA. Here the CDR3 reads CASSRTSGRANEQFF. CDR3 sequence (DNA): TGTGCCAGCAGCCGGACTAGCGGGAGAGCGAATGAGCAGTTCTTC.

This chain connects TRBV19 to TRBJ1-5; maybe TRBD1 (5 bases). The CDR3 contains 15 residues. V was pared by 6 bases and J by 2 bases, with 14 bases between. CDR1 LNHDA and CDR2 SQIVND come from the germline V gene (reference sequence). The CDR3 spells CASRIQGEGNQPQHF. CDR3 DNA: TGTGCCAGTAGAATTCAGGGAGAGGGCAATCAGCCCCAGCATTTT.

V and J are TRBV5-1 and TRBJ2-1; D perhaps matches TRBD2 (7 bases). The germline V gene encodes CDR1 SGHRS and CDR2 YFSETQ. V was cut by 4 bases and J by 0 bases, with 17 bases left in between. The length of the CDR3 is 17 residues. The CDR3 reads CASSAGAGASSYNEQFF. In DNA, the CDR3 is TGCGCCAGCAGCGCGGGGGCCGGGGCAAGCTCCTACAATGAGCAGTTCTTC. The full variable domain, with the rest looked up from reference TRBV5-1 and TRBJ2-1, is KAGVTQTPRYLIKTRGQQVTLSCSPISGHRSVSWYQQTPGQGLQFLFEYFSETQRNKGNFPGRFSGRQFSNSRSEMNVSTLELGDSALYLCASSAGAGASSYNEQFFGPGTRLTVL.

The J gene is TRBJ1-1, the V gene TRBV7-2, with a possible D match to TRBD1 (6 bases). From germline, CDR1 is SGHTA and CDR2 FQGNSA. Trimming left V 1 base short and J 10 bases short, with 13 bases between. The CDR3 totals 13 residues. DNA of the CDR3: TGTGCCAGCAGCTTAGGCGGGGGGCGGGGAGCTTTCTTT. This codes for CASSLGGGRGAFF.

Regarding this clone: Other DNA sequences in the same sample also yield this CDR3. V usage is TRBV15 and J usage is TRBJ2-7; 8 bases map to TRBD1. Germline CDR1 and CDR2: LNHNV and YYDKDF (reference sequence). The CDR3 sequence is 15 residues long. Trimming took 1 base from V and 3 from J; bases not matched to a gene: 5. CDR3 region: CATSRGGTGSYEQYF. CDR3 nucleotides: TGTGCCACCAGCAGAGGTGGGACAGGTAGCTACGAGCAGTACTTC.

This chain connects TRBV5-4 to TRBJ2-2; TRBD1 matches 9 bases. The J segment lost 5 bases and the V segment lost 0 bases, leaving 5 bases of the junction unmatched. The CDR3 extends over 16 amino acids. Germline V gene sequence: CDR1 SGHNT, CDR2 YYREEE (reference sequence). The CDR3 sequence is CASSLGGTGYTGELFF. For the CDR3, the DNA is TGTGCCAGCAGCTTGGGGGGGACAGGGTATACCGGGGAGCTGTTTTTT. Variable domain in full (rest from reference TRBV5-4 and TRBJ2-2): ETGVTQSPTHLIKTRGQQVTLRCSSQSGHNTVSWYQQALGQGPQFIFQYYREEENGRGNFPPRFSGLQFPNYSSELNVNALELDDSALYLCASSLGGTGYTGELFFGEGSRLTVL.

V gene TRBV19 combines with J gene TRBJ1-2; TRBD1 is a possible D gene (5 bases). The CDR3 has 15 residues. The V gene lost 4 bases and the J gene lost 5 bases, with 17 bases spanning the gap. CDR1 and CDR2 from the germline V gene are LNHDA and SQIVND (reference sequence). The CDR3 coding sequence is TGTGCCAGTAGTACAATCCGGGACGGCTTGTATGGCTACACCTTC. This encodes CASSTIRDGLYGYTF.

Concerning this clone: The identical CDR3 is also encoded by other nucleotide sequences in the sample. CDR3: CASSVSGTGELFF. The CDR3 DNA reads as TGTGCCAGCAGCGTATCGGGCACCGGGGAGCTGTTTTTT. The V call is TRBV9, the J call TRBJ2-2, with no clear D. Germline CDR1 is SGDLS and CDR2 is YYNGEE. With 1 base removed from V and 4 bases from J, the gap between germline ends came to 5 bases. The CDR3 consists of 13 residues.

The chain employs TRBV28 and TRBJ2-7; the match to TRBD1 covers 7 bases. The CDR3 contains 14 residues. Germline CDR1 MDHEN, CDR2 SYDVKM. Germline trimming cut 6 bases from V and 2 bases from J; bases unmatched to any gene: 7. The CDR3 nucleotides are TGTGCCAGCAGAAGTCGGGACAGCCCCTACGAGCAGTACTTC. Protein: CASRSRDSPYEQYF.

This clone has only one observation. The chain has TRBV7-9 and TRBJ2-7, with D maybe TRBD2 (5 bases). Germline V gene data show CDR1 as SEHNR and CDR2 as FQNEAQ (reference sequence). V was cut by 5 bases and J by 0 bases, with 17 bases left in between. CDR3 length equals 16 residues. The CDR3 sequence: CASSDRRGGSSYEQYF. The CDR3 DNA sequence: TGTGCCAGCAGCGATCGAAGAGGAGGAAGCTCCTACGAGCAGTACTTC.

J is TRBJ2-7 and V is TRBV21-1; no check of the table's D call, TRBD2, against the DNA was made. TRBV21-1 is a recognized pseudogene. There are 15 residues in the CDR3. CDR3 in DNA: TGTGCCAGCAGCCCCGGCCGGGACTCAACCTACGAGCAGTACTTC. This sequence encodes CASSPGRDSTYEQYF.

This clone is a singleton in its sample. At the DNA level, this CDR3 is encoded by other sequences in the same sample as well. The rearrangement links TRBV6-5 to TRBJ1-2, with 7 bases that match TRBD1. The CDR3 is 12 amino acids. Trimming removed 2 bases from V and 8 bases from J; junction bases left unmatched: 2. Germline V gene data show CDR1 as MNHEY and CDR2 as SVGAGI. CDR3 bases: TGTGCCAGCAGTTACCGAGGGGGCGGCTACACCTTC. Encoded protein: CASSYRGGGYTF.

The rearrangement joins TRBV9 to TRBJ2-2, with a tentative D call TRBD2 (5 bases). The CDR3 runs 17 residues. V lost 2 bases and J 3 bases, leaving 17 bases between the germline ends. The germline gives CDR1 SGDLS, CDR2 YYNGEE. The chain's CDR3 is CASSVLVSAVDTGELFF. The DNA for the CDR3 is TGTGCCAGCAGCGTCCTTGTTTCAGCGGTGGACACCGGGGAGCTGTTTTTT.

This chain links TRBV7-2 with TRBJ2-5; D not certain. With 5 bases removed from V and 2 bases from J, the gap between germline ends came to 21 bases. Looked up from germline, CDR1 is SGHTA and CDR2 is FQGNSA. This CDR3 spans 17 amino acids. The CDR3 DNA reads as TGTGCCAGCAGCCCCTGGCGCCAGGCGTTACCTCAAGAGACCCAGTACTTC. Protein: CASSPWRQALPQETQYF.

V gene TRBV27 combines with J gene TRBJ2-7; D ambiguous. Germline V gives CDR1 MNHEY, CDR2 SMNVEV (reference sequence). CDR3 length: 15 residues. V was trimmed by 2 bases and J by 4 bases, leaving 15 bases between them. The DNA for the CDR3 is TGTGCCAGCAGTTTAATTGTGGGGTCGGGTTACGAGCAGTACTTC. This translates into CASSLIVGSGYEQYF.

In regard to this clone: Other DNA sequences in the same sample also yield this CDR3. The J gene is TRBJ1-1, the V gene TRBV28; the D gene is possibly TRBD1 (6 bases). The CDR3 totals 15 residues. The V and J ends lost 1 base and 3 bases respectively, with 12 bases between them. The germline gives CDR1 MDHEN, CDR2 SYDVKM. DNA of the CDR3: TGTGCCAGCAGTTTATCAGGGGTAGGGGACACTGAAGCTTTCTTT. Translating it yields CASSLSGVGDTEAFF.

The rearrangement uses TRBV5-1 and TRBJ2-7; 9 bases are shared with TRBD2. Germline values: CDR1 SGHRS, CDR2 YFSETQ. The CDR3 has 15 residues. Trimming cost V 1 base and J 5 bases; bases outside gene matches: 7. CDR3 DNA sequence: TGCGCCAGCAGCTTGCCCGCGACTAGCGGCGACGAGCAGTACTTC. As protein: CASSLPATSGDEQYF.

The CDR3 here is CASSPRTGKGYGYTF. For the CDR3, the DNA is TGTGCCAGCAGCCCTAGGACAGGGAAGGGCTATGGCTACACCTTC. The chain is built from TRBV13 and TRBJ1-2, with 8 bases fitting TRBD1. Germline CDR1 PRHDT, CDR2 FYEKMQ (reference sequence). With V trimmed by 5 bases and J by 4 bases, 9 bases remained unmatched. This CDR3 comprises 15 residues.

The chain is built from TRBV11-2 and TRBJ2-1; TRBD2 matches at 12 bases. J lost 8 bases, V lost 4 bases, and 6 bases had no gene match. Germline V CDR1 and CDR2: SGHAT, FQNNGV. The CDR3 has 15 amino acids. The CDR3 DNA reads as TGTGCCAGCAGCTCCCTAGCGGGAGGGCCATATGAGCAGTTCTTC. Translated: CASSSLAGGPYEQFF.

The chain combines TRBV6-5 with TRBJ2-7; D tentatively reads TRBD1 or TRBD2 (5 bases each). Trimming took 5 bases from V and 2 from J, leaving 13 bases between them. Germline V gene lookup returns CDR1 MNHEY and CDR2 SVGAGI. The CDR3 extends over 14 amino acids. CDR3 in DNA: TGTGCCAGCAGTCTCCGGGACCTTCCCTACGAGCAGTACTTC. Encoded protein: CASSLRDLPYEQYF.

This rearrangement joins TRBV5-1 to TRBJ1-1, with a weak D call TRBD1 (6 bases). The CDR3 is 16 residues long. With 0 bases removed from V and 5 bases from J, the gap between germline ends came to 17 bases. Germline CDR1 SGHRS, CDR2 YFSETQ. The CDR3 DNA is TGCGCCAGCAGCTTGGCCAAGGAGGCAGGGGTTACTGAAGCTTTCTTT. Translating it yields CASSLAKEAGVTEAFF.

The gene calls are TRBV7-2 and TRBJ2-3; TRBD2 matches at 10 bases. This CDR3 comprises 14 residues. Germline CDR1 is SGHTA and CDR2 is FQGNSA. Losses at the gene ends were 4 bases for V and 4 bases for J; bases not matched to a gene: 2. CDR3 in amino acids: CASSSLAGADTQYF. The CDR3 region has the DNA TGTGCCAGCAGCTCTCTAGCGGGAGCAGATACGCAGTATTTT.